A single T cell receptor beta chain is shown here with its context. These data come from a study of blood T cell repertoires in COVID-19. In the study overall: Specimens from acute and convalescent COVID-19 originated in the United States, Italy and Spain. T cells, B-cell-depleted T cells, or PBMCs supplied cDNA or gDNA.

The authors' processing: Estimates of nucleated cell counts were drawn from the amplification of reference gene primers. Clones were sequenced by immunoSEQ multiplex PCR, and TCRdb holds only the in-frame ones, with some missing. V, J and clone size derive from that table, while D and trimming were established from the DNA sequence. The repertoire holds tens of thousands of clones, with roughly 83% as singletons. This CDR3 contains 16 residues. V was cut by 1 base and J by 5 bases, with 16 bases left in between. Germline CDR1 reads MNHEY; CDR2 reads SVGAGI. The source of this sequence is a human donor with active COVID-19. The donor label of this sample is uncertain. What was sequenced was peripheral blood. The chain recombines TRBV6-5 with TRBJ2-3; a possible D gene is TRBD2 (7 bases). The CDR3 reads CASSYLRGAQKDTQYF. DNA of the CDR3: TGTGCCAGCAGTTACTTACGGGGGGCCCAAAAAGATACGCAGTATTTT.